This TCR beta chain was recorded in a study of regulatory T cells in long-lasting Graves disease (dated by TCRdb to about 2021). The study in broad terms: Antithyroid drugs had been taken for less than 3 months by newly diagnosed Graves' disease patients. This study used TCR sequencing and RNA sequencing of peripheral blood to compare persistent Graves' disease patients against newly diagnosed Graves' disease patients. The study was registered as a clinical trial and conducted in China. TCR sequencing covered about 13 persistent and 20 or so newly diagnosed Graves' disease patients, some 33 samples in total.

Explained via the paper, the time point label denotes: newly diagnosed GD, antithyroid drugs for less than 3 months. For both TCR sequencing and RNA sequencing, RNA was extracted from PBMCs using TRIzol. The diagnosis of Graves' disease was made according to American Thyroid Association guidelines. Patients for the study were recruited at an endocrinology department in Xi'an, China. From each patient, around 9 milliliters of peripheral blood was collected into an EDTA anticoagulant tube. PBMCs were isolated by Ficoll Paque Plus density gradient separation without further T cell sorting. RNA quality was checked with an Agilent 2100 Bioanalyzer and agarose gel, and concentration with a NanoDrop 2000. On this clonotype itself: Its target antigen remains unknown. No much larger clone exists at a distance of one base, and base qualities are not known.

The library was made by multiplex PCR. Sequencing was carried out with an Illumina HiSeq 4000. To build TCR beta libraries, CDR3 regions were amplified by Arm-PCR using iRepertoire HTBI primers. Before sequencing, the PCR products underwent gel purification. For the original study's pipeline: Gene usage analysis of CDR3 amino acid clonotypes used the approximately 62 TRBV and more than 13 TRBJ segments found across samples. Filtered high-quality paired reads were merged into contigs using COPE and FqMerger. BLAST was used to align contigs to the IMGT TRBV, TRBD and TRBJ reference genes, and CDR3 was defined following IMGT. Any clonotype with a frequency above 0.1% was classified as a highly expanded clone. Shannon entropy served as the measure of repertoire diversity, while the Gini coefficient captured V-J evenness. A clonotype found in more than one individual was treated as public. TCRdb reprocessing: public reads trimmed at Q25 with fastp, clones called with MiXCR, in-frame beta chains kept. Every distinct CDR3 protein forms one entry, paired with its most common genes and DNA. None of the V and J calls come from the authors' own analysis; TCRdb made them. The sample contains roughly 400,000 distinct CDR3 sequences, about 16% of them found a single time. The ten largest clones represent 20% to 25% of the sample.

General conclusions and limits of the study: Sequencing and analysis were restricted to the TCR beta chain. Patients with persistent disease shared more public clonotypes (about 2,900) than newly diagnosed patients did (approximately 990). The study examined only peripheral blood because the primary lesion, thyroid tissue, could not be accessed. The authors acknowledged the small sample size as a limitation that may reduce accuracy. Compared with newly diagnosed patients, persistent Graves' disease patients had lower TCR Shannon entropy and fewer highly expanded clones, which suggests clonal expansion. TRBV28, TRBJ1-2 and TRBJ2-5 were preferentially used in persistent disease, while TRBV20-1 and TRBJ2-1 were favored in newly diagnosed disease.

Taken from cysteine to phenylalanine, the CDR3 has 17 residues. The sequence is cut down to CDR3 DNA, 51 bases in frame from base 1. Trimming takes 0 bases from V and 3 bases from J, and the germline ends sit 15 bases apart. From a lookup of the germline V gene, CDR1 and CDR2 are KGHSH and LQKENI. The sample also formed part of further work on T cells in Graves' hyperthyroidism and ophthalmopathy. The second paper states: Graves' hyperthyroidism was defined as stable when no progression to ophthalmopathy occurred over 18 months of follow-up. Hyperthyroidism patients were newly diagnosed, with disease duration under 2 months, and aged 18 to 65 years. Any patient with an uncontrolled infection, another autoimmune disease, pregnancy or lactation was excluded. Diagnoses were established on the basis of clinical symptoms, serum thyroxine and TRAb, thyroid ultrasound, and orbital computed tomography. The TCR CDR3 was subjected to a first round of RT-PCR using the HTBI primer set and the Qiagen OneStep RT-PCR kit. Blood samples also contained most of the expanded thyroid clonotypes (frequency above 0.001), which suggests that blood repertoires may reflect thyroid immune responses. A 13 V-J signature model separated ophthalmopathy from stable hyperthyroidism, with over 85% sensitivity and roughly 82% specificity in cross-validation and 80%/75% in testing. In validation, the model predicted progression to ophthalmopathy a median of approximately 6.6 months before onset, with roughly 70% sensitivity and 72.22% specificity. A discovery cohort of about a hundred patients, about 40 with Graves' ophthalmopathy and 55 to 60 with stable Graves' hyperthyroidism, was used to find distinguishing TCR V-J signatures. Prospective prediction of ophthalmopathy was tested in an independent validation cohort consisting of 18 hyperthyroidism patients and around 16 patients who later progressed to ophthalmopathy. The roughly 94 discovery patients were randomly divided into training and test sets at a 7:3 ratio. In about 6 Graves' hyperthyroidism patients, the study also compared T-cell repertoires from thyroid tissue with T-cell repertoires from blood. Following sampling, methimazole starting at 30 mg daily was given to hyperthyroidism patients, and high-dose intravenous methylprednisolone was given to ophthalmopathy patients. Libraries were constructed in a second round of multiplex PCR, after which size selection and purification were carried out. The libraries were sequenced on an Illumina HiSeq2000 using paired-end 100 bp reads. SOAPnuke was used to process the raw data, throwing out any read that contained adapters or uncalled bases, had a mean Phred below 15, or lacked an exact constant-primer or identifier match. COPE v1.2.5 was used to merge the high-quality paired reads, and each unique nucleotide sequence was defined as a clonotype. MiTCR v1.1 was used to align clonotypes to the IMGT TRBV, TRBD and TRBJ reference segments. The analysis included only V-J combinations with a frequency above 0.0001, which together covered approximately 99% of the repertoires. A TCS score was defined as the ratio between F50 (clonal expansion) and ExV (chaos), using BLOSUM62-based TCRdist between CDR3 peptides within each V-J. Welch's t-statistics and random forest reduced approximately 520 V-J features to 10 to 15, which were used in a naive Bayes classifier (R e1071). Sample size was not statistically predetermined, and investigators were not blinded to group allocation. The paper describes TCR Vbeta CDR3 sequencing of roughly 130 peripheral blood samples, made up of some 40 ophthalmopathy patients, around 78 hyperthyroidism patients and 17 progressor patients.

The V and J segments used are TRBV18 and TRBJ1-5; a weak D assignment points to TRBD1 (6 bases agree). The input for sequencing was peripheral blood mononuclear cells (PBMCs), taken at new diagnosis, from a patient treated with antithyroid drugs. The receptor comes from a woman in her late teens or twenties with Graves disease. Donor details come from another sample of the same person, matched by shared clones. The CDR3 corresponds to CASSPPGAGAPNQPQHF. DNA sequence: TGTGCCAGCTCACCACCAGGGGCAGGGGCCCCCAATCAGCCCCAGCATTTT.